What follows are 15 T cell receptor beta chains derived from one specimen sequenced in a study of blood T cell repertoires in COVID-19. TCRdb's copy holds only in-frame clones and misses some; the assay was immunoSEQ multiplex PCR. Among 150,000 to 200,000 clones listed, around nine tenths were seen once. The sample consisted of peripheral blood. These receptor sequences come from a human donor in a cohort sampled during active COVID-19.

This chain uses TRBV6-2 or TRBV6-3 with TRBJ2-7; D is undetermined. Between the trimmed V and J ends, which lost 0 bases and 3 bases, there was a span of 6 bases. The CDR3 covers 13 residues. Germline assignment: CDR1 MNHEY and CDR2 SVGEGT. In DNA form, the CDR3 reads TGTGCCAGCAGTTACTCCCCTCTCTACGAGCAGTACTTC. Amino acid sequence: CASSYSPLYEQYF.

This chain uses TRBV30 with TRBJ1-1, with D tentatively TRBD1 (6 bases). V was clipped by 8 bases and J by 8 bases, with 18 bases between them. CDR1 and CDR2 (germline): GTSNPN, SVGIG (reference sequence). The CDR3 is 12 amino acids. This CDR3 is CAGQEGVREAFF. The DNA for the CDR3 is TGTGCCGGCCAAGAGGGGGTTAGGGAAGCTTTCTTT.

In the case of this clone: The identical CDR3 is also encoded by other nucleotide sequences in the sample. The rearrangement uses TRBV19 and TRBJ2-7; 10 positions agree with TRBD2. The CDR3 covers 15 residues. CDR1 is LNHDA, CDR2 SQIVND, per germline (reference sequence). With V trimmed by 4 bases and J by 4 bases, 7 bases remained unmatched. The CDR3 region has the DNA TGTGCCAGTAGTAGACAAGCGGGAGGGTTTTACGAGCAGTACTTC. Amino acid sequence: CASSRQAGGFYEQYF.

The chain couples TRBV19 to TRBJ1-5; D unclear. Germline V CDR1 and CDR2: LNHDA, SQIVND (reference sequence). V lost 4 bases to trimming and J lost 0 bases, with 10 bases between them. The CDR3 has 15 residues. CDR3: CASSNTPGSNQPQHF. The CDR3 nucleotides read TGTGCCAGTAGTAACACCCCGGGTAGCAATCAGCCCCAGCATTTT.

The rearrangement uses TRBV19 and TRBJ1-5; D not certain. The CDR3 is 15 residues long. The V and J ends lost 10 bases and 0 bases respectively, with 16 bases between them. CDR1 and CDR2 from the germline V gene are LNHDA and SQIVND (reference sequence). This chain's CDR3 is CATDLGVLSNQPQHF. CDR3 coding DNA: TGTGCCACCGACCTCGGGGTACTTAGCAATCAGCCCCAGCATTTT.

This chain uses TRBV7-9 with TRBJ1-6, with D uncertain. The germline CDR1 and CDR2 sequences are SEHNR and FQNEAQ (reference sequence). Deletions cut 3 bases from V and 10 bases from J, with 7 bases between. The CDR3 spans 12 residues. The CDR3 DNA sequence: TGTGCCAGCAGCTTCCCCCAATCACCCCTCCACTTT. Protein sequence: CASSFPQSPLHF. Together with reference TRBV7-9 and TRBJ1-6, the CDR3 gives the full variable domain: DTGVSQNPRHKITKRGQNVTFRCDPISEHNRLYWYRQTLGQGPEFLTYFQNEAQLEKSRLLSDRFSAERPKGSFSTLEIQRTEQGDSAMYLCASSFPQSPLHFGNGTRLTVT.

The chain joins TRBV4-2 to TRBJ1-2, with 10 positions matching TRBD1. The CDR3 contains 14 residues. V lost 1 base and J lost 10; bases outside the gene matches: 6. Germline V CDR1 and CDR2: LGHNA, YNFKEQ. CDR3 residues: CASSQGQGAPLYTF. Here the CDR3 DNA reads TGTGCCAGCAGCCAAGGACAGGGGGCCCCCCTCTACACCTTC.

V gene TRBV3-1 (or the pseudogene TRBV3-2) combines with J gene TRBJ2-5; D perhaps matches TRBD1 (6 bases). This CDR3 spans 15 amino acids. Trimming took 5 bases from V and 0 from J, leaving 13 bases between them. From germline, CDR1 is LGHDT and CDR2 YNNKEL (reference sequence). In DNA form, the CDR3 reads TGTGCCAGCAGCGCCCGACAGGACTACCAAGAGACCCAGTACTTC. This encodes CASSARQDYQETQYF.

This clone showed up just once. The V gene is TRBV10-2, the J gene TRBJ2-5; 7 bases fit TRBD2. The CDR3 covers 15 residues. Unmatched junction bases numbered 14, after V lost 8 bases and J lost 5 bases. Germline lookup yields CDR1 WSHSY and CDR2 SAAADI. This CDR3 is CASLGGFVYEETQYF. The CDR3 DNA is TGCGCCAGCTTGGGAGGGTTTGTGTATGAGGAGACCCAGTACTTC.

This chain connects TRBV11-2 to TRBJ1-2, with TRBD1 matching over 9 bases. Trimming removed 5 bases from V and 7 bases from J; junction bases left unmatched: 2. Germline V gene data show CDR1 as SGHAT and CDR2 as FQNNGV. This CDR3 region has 12 residues. CDR3 amino acids: CASSPGQGGYTF. The CDR3 coding sequence is TGTGCCAGCAGCCCGGGACAGGGTGGCTACACCTTC.

V gene TRBV5-6 combines with J gene TRBJ1-2, with D maybe TRBD1 (5 bases). This CDR3 has 13 amino acids. V gave up 6 bases and J gave up 0 bases, with 9 bases separating them. The germline gives CDR1 SGHDT, CDR2 YYEEEE. In DNA, the CDR3 is TGTGCCAGCACGGGGGGAACTAACTATGGCTACACCTTC. Its protein product is CASTGGTNYGYTF.

This chain joins TRBV6-2 or TRBV6-3 and TRBJ2-2; tentatively, D is TRBD2 (6 bases). V lost 3 bases and J 6 bases, leaving 14 bases between the germline ends. The germline V gene encodes CDR1 MNHEY and CDR2 SVGEGT. This CDR3 is 15 amino acids long. CDR3 protein: CASSYLAGMAGELFF. The CDR3 nucleotides are TGTGCCAGCAGTTATTTGGCGGGGATGGCCGGGGAGCTGTTTTTT.

This chain connects TRBV9 to TRBJ2-1; 7 bases agree with TRBD2. The CDR3 is 16 amino acids. Germline lookup yields CDR1 SGDLS and CDR2 YYNGEE. The V segment lost 2 bases and the J segment 5 bases; nucleotides outside the gene matches: 10. This chain's CDR3 is CASSVDPGTTHNEQFF. For the CDR3, the DNA is TGTGCCAGCAGCGTGGACCCCGGGACTACCCACAATGAGCAGTTCTTC. Based on the CDR3 plus reference TRBV9 and TRBJ2-1, the full variable domain is DSGVTQTPKHLITATGQRVTLRCSPRSGDLSVYWYQQSLDQGLQFLIQYYNGEERAKGNILERFSAQQFPDLHSELNLSSLELGDSALYFCASSVDPGTTHNEQFFGPGTRLTVL.

The CDR3 region has the DNA TGTGCCACCAGCAGAGATATAGCAACTAATGAAAAACTGTTTTTT. Translating it yields CATSRDIATNEKLFF. The rearrangement joins TRBV15 to TRBJ1-4; D is uncertain. CDR3 length equals 15 residues. V was pared by 0 bases and J by 0 bases, with 5 bases between. CDR1 and CDR2 (germline): LNHNV, YYDKDF (reference sequence). The full variable domain, its missing parts supplied by reference TRBV15 and TRBJ1-4, is DAMVIQNPRYQVTQFGKPVTLSCSQTLNHNVMYWYQQKSSQAPKLLFHYYDKDFNNEADTPDNFQSRRPNTSFCFLDIRSPGLGDTAMYLCATSRDIATNEKLFFGSGTQLSVL.

The gene calls are TRBV5-1 and TRBJ2-2, with 7 bases fitting TRBD1. Germline V gene data show CDR1 as SGHRS and CDR2 as YFSETQ. The CDR3 is 16 amino acids. With V trimmed by 6 bases and J by 0 bases, 8 bases remained unmatched. DNA for the CDR3: TGCGCCAGCACCTCCCTTACAGGGGCGAACACCGGGGAGCTGTTTTTT. Translating gives CASTSLTGANTGELFF.